Given below is one T cell receptor (beta chain) in context. These data belong to a study of blood T cell repertoires in COVID-19. Study context: The cDNA or gDNA used as material had been derived from T cells, B-cell-depleted T cells, or PBMCs.

TCRdb keeps only in-frame clones here, not all; method: immunoSEQ multiplex PCR. The sample lists hundreds of thousands of clones; more than 90% were seen once. Trimming cost V 7 bases and J 8 bases, with 18 bases left between them. The CDR3 runs to 13 residues. Germline lookup yields CDR1 GTSNPN and CDR2 SVGIG (reference sequence). This TCR derives from a man aged 60-69 years who had recovered from COVID-19. The rearrangement joins TRBV30 to TRBJ2-1; TRBD1 might be the D (6 bases). Sequenced sample: PBMCs or T cells enriched from blood (not recorded which). The CDR3 DNA is TGTGCCTCACCAGGGGTTAAGTACTATGAGCAGTTCTTC. Amino acid sequence: CASPGVKYYEQFF.